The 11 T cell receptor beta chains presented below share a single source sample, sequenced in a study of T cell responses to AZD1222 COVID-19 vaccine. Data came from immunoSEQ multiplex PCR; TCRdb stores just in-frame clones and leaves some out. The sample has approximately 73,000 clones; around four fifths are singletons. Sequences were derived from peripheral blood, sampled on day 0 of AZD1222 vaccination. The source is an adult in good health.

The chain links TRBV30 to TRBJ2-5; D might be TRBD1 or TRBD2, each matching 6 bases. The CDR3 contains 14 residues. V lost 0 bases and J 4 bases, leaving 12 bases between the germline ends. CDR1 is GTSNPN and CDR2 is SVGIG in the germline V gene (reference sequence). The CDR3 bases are TGTGCCTGGAGTGTACGCGGGACAATAGAGACCCAGTACTTC. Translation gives CAWSVRGTIETQYF.

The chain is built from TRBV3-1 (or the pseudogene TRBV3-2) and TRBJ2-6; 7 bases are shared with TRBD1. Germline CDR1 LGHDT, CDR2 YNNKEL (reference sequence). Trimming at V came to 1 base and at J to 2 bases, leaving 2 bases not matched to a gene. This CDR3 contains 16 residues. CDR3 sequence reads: CASSQGQGTGANVLTF. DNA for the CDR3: TGTGCCAGCAGCCAAGGACAGGGAACTGGGGCCAACGTCCTGACTTTC.

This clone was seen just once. The CDR3 here is CASSYNQNTEAFF. The CDR3 bases are TGTGCCAGCAGTTACAACCAGAACACTGAAGCTTTCTTT. This chain uses TRBV6-5 with TRBJ1-1, with D uncertain. V lost 2 bases and J lost 1, with 5 bases in between. The CDR3 consists of 13 residues. CDR1 is MNHEY, CDR2 SVGAGI, per germline.

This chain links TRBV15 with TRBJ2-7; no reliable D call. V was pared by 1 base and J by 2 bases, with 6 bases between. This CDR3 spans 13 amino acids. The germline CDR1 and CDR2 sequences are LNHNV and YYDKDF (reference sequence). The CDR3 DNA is TGTGCCACCAGCAGAGGTGGGCCCTACGAGCAGTACTTC. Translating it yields CATSRGGPYEQYF.

The CDR3 nucleotides are TGTGCCAGCAGCGCACGGGACAGAATCTACGAGCAGTACTTC. Translation: CASSARDRIYEQYF. The chain is built from TRBV9 and TRBJ2-7; 7 bases align to TRBD1. CDR1 and CDR2 (germline): SGDLS, YYNGEE. The trim removed 3 bases at V and 3 bases at J, leaving 6 bases unmatched. The CDR3 loop spans 14 amino acids.

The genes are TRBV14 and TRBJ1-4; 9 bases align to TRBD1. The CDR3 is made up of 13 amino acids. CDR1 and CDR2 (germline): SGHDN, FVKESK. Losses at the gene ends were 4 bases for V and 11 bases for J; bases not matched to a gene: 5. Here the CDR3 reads CASSRDRAGKLFF. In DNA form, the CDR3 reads TGTGCCAGCAGCCGGGACAGGGCTGGGAAACTGTTTTTT. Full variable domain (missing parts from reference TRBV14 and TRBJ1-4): EAGVTQFPSHSVIEKGQTVTLRCDPISGHDNLYWYRRVMGKEIKFLLHFVKESKQDESGMPNNRFLAERTGGTYSTLKVQPAELEDSGVYFCASSRDRAGKLFFGSGTQLSVL.

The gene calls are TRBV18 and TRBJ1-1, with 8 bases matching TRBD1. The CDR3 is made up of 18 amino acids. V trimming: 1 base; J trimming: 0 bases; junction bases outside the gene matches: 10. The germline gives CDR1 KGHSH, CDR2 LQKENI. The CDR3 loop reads CASSPLGTGRDMNTEAFF. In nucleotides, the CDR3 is TGTGCCAGCTCACCACTCGGGACAGGAAGAGATATGAACACTGAAGCTTTCTTT.

DNA of the CDR3: TGCAGCGTAGCCTACAATCAAGGGGGGAGGGCGGTAGCTAACTATGGCTACACCTTC. This gives the protein CSVAYNQGGRAVANYGYTF. The chain employs TRBV29-1 and TRBJ1-2, with D possibly being TRBD1 (6 bases). V was pared by 6 bases and J by 0 bases, with 29 bases between. This CDR3 has 19 residues. CDR1 is SQVTM and CDR2 is ANQGSEA in the germline V gene.

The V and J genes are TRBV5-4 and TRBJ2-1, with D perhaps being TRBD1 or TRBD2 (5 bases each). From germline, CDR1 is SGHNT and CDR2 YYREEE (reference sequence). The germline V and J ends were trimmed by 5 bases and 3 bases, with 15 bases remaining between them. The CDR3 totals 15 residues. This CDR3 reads CASSIMGVFYNEQFF. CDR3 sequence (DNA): TGTGCCAGCAGTATAATGGGGGTCTTCTACAATGAGCAGTTCTTC.

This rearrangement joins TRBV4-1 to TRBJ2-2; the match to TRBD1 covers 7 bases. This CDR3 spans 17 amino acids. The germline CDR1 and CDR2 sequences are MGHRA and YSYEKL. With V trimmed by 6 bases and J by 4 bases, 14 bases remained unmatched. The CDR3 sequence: CASSVLAGGPGTGELFF. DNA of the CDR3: TGCGCCAGCAGTGTCCTAGCAGGGGGACCGGGCACCGGGGAGCTGTTTTTT.

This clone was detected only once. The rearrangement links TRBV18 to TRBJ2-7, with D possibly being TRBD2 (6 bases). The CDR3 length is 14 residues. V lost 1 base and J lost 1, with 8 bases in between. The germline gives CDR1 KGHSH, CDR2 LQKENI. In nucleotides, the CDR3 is TGTGCCAGCTCACCACAGACTAGTTCCTACGAGCAGTACTTC. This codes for CASSPQTSSYEQYF.